The 28 T cell receptor beta chains below were found in one sample sequenced in a study of T-cell memory formation after mild COVID-19. TCRdb re-called the 5' RACE reads with MiXCR, one entry per CDR3 protein. In the table there are 30,000 to 50,000 distinct CDR3 sequences, 6.1% of which are singletons. The sample was PBMCs or a T cell subset sorted from them (not recorded which). Source of these receptors: an adult who had mild COVID-19 (a few samples of this study predate the infection). Cell type and time point are not known.

This clonotype was picked up many times. The chain recombines TRBV6-6 with TRBJ2-7; 11 positions agree with TRBD1. Germline CDR1 and CDR2: MNHNY and SVGAGI (reference sequence). This CDR3 comprises 14 residues. Trimming at V came to 8 bases and at J to 3 bases, leaving 6 bases not matched to a gene. The CDR3 DNA is TGTGCCAGCGGTAGGACAGGGGGCGTCTACGAGCAGTACTTC. Residues: CASGRTGGVYEQYF.

This clonotype was seen a few times. The rearrangement links TRBV24-1 to TRBJ1-5; D might be TRBD1 (6 bases). Germline assignment: CDR1 KGHDR and CDR2 SFDVKD. This CDR3 is 16 amino acids long. With 5 bases removed from V and 4 bases from J, the gap between germline ends came to 17 bases. The CDR3 reads CATSGGGTVRNQPQHF. As DNA, the CDR3 is TGTGCCACCAGTGGAGGGGGGACCGTAAGGAATCAGCCCCAGCATTTT.

This clonotype was counted at least ten times. V is TRBV30 and J is TRBJ2-1; perhaps TRBD1 as D (6 bases). The V gene lost 4 bases and the J gene lost 4 bases, with 11 bases spanning the gap. This CDR3 is built from 13 residues. Germline V gene lookup returns CDR1 GTSNPN and CDR2 SVGIG (reference sequence). This CDR3 reads CAWTNQGYNEQFF. DNA for the CDR3: TGTGCCTGGACAAACCAGGGGTACAATGAGCAGTTCTTC.

Notes on this clonotype: It may be a read error: a sequence one base away is much more abundant. V gene TRBV2 combines with J gene TRBJ2-7, with unresolved D. Germline-derived CDR1 and CDR2 are SNHLY and FYNNEI. V was cut by 6 bases and J by 2 bases, with 5 bases left in between. The CDR3 sequence is 11 residues long. This chain's CDR3 is CASSTAYEQYF. CDR3 coding DNA: TGTGCCAGCAGCACGGCCTACGAGCAGTACTTC.

This clonotype has at least ten counts. This chain links TRBV11-2 with TRBJ2-3; no reliable D call. Germline lookup yields CDR1 SGHAT and CDR2 FQNNGV. The germline V and J ends were trimmed by 5 bases and 1 base, with 13 bases remaining between them. The CDR3 covers 15 residues. The CDR3 reads CASSDPARGTDTQYF. The CDR3 DNA reads TGTGCCAGCAGCGACCCAGCTAGGGGCACAGATACGCAGTATTTT. Full variable domain (missing parts from reference TRBV11-2 and TRBJ2-3): EAGVAQSPRYKIIEKRQSVAFWCNPISGHATLYWYQQILGQGPKLLIQFQNNGVVDDSQLPKDRFSAERLKGVDSTLKIQPAKLEDSAVYLCASSDPARGTDTQYFGPGTRLTVL.

This chain joins TRBV7-8 and TRBJ2-3, with D unresolved. The CDR3 sequence is 15 residues long. The germline gives CDR1 SGHVS, CDR2 FQNEAQ. V lost 5 bases and J lost 0, with 12 bases in between. The DNA for the CDR3 is TGTGCCAGCAGCCTCTCGGGCGACAGCACAGATACGCAGTATTTT. Amino acid sequence: CASSLSGDSTDTQYF.

The V call is TRBV7-9, the J call TRBJ1-5; 7 positions match TRBD1. The CDR3 contains 17 residues. CDR1 and CDR2 (germline): SEHNR, FQNEAQ (reference sequence). The trim removed 5 bases at V and 2 bases at J, leaving 12 bases unmatched. The CDR3 region is CASSQTGSAGRNQPQHF. CDR3 bases: TGTGCCAGCAGCCAGACAGGGAGTGCAGGACGCAATCAGCCCCAGCATTTT.

This clonotype was picked up a small number of times. The chain uses TRBV19 and TRBJ1-2; D gene unclear. The CDR3 runs 14 residues. The V end lost 10 bases, the J end lost 4 bases, and 19 bases lay between the germline ends. CDR1 is LNHDA, CDR2 SQIVND, per germline (reference sequence). The CDR3 region has the DNA TGTGCCACAACAAGTGGGCGGGCAGGCTATGGCTACACCTTC. This codes for CATTSGRAGYGYTF. Supplemented by reference TRBV19 and TRBJ1-2, the full variable domain reads DGGITQSPKYLFRKEGQNVTLSCEQNLNHDAMYWYRQDPGQGLRLIYYSQIVNDFQKGDIAEGYSVSREKKESFPLTVTSAQKNPTAFYLCATTSGRAGYGYTFGSGTRLTVV.

In this sample, this clonotype is medium-sized (0.01 to 0.1%). The chain joins TRBV5-1 to TRBJ2-5, with D unclear. CDR3 length: 11 residues. Germline CDR1 SGHRS, CDR2 YFSETQ. Trimming stripped 0 bases from V and 5 bases from J, with 2 bases between. CDR3 DNA sequence: TGCGCCAGCAGCTTGGAGGAGACCCAGTACTTC. Amino acids: CASSLEETQYF.

The gene calls are TRBV2 and TRBJ1-1; D ambiguous. V was pared by 6 bases and J by 4 bases, with 18 bases between. There are 15 residues in the CDR3. The V gene's germline CDR1 is SNHLY and CDR2 FYNNEI. The CDR3 reads CASRARISIGTEAFF. The CDR3 region has the DNA TGTGCCAGCAGGGCCCGGATCTCTATAGGCACTGAAGCTTTCTTT.

Ten or more counts support this clonotype. This chain links TRBV7-9 with TRBJ1-5; D is uncertain. The V end lost 2 bases, the J end lost 7 bases, and 12 bases lay between the germline ends. CDR1 and CDR2 (germline): SEHNR, FQNEAQ (reference sequence). This CDR3 has 14 amino acids. The CDR3 DNA follows: TGTGCCAGCAGCTTATCCGAGGTCAACCAGCCCCAGCATTTT. Translating gives CASSLSEVNQPQHF.

This clonotype was seen ten or more times. The genes are TRBV12-3 or TRBV12-4 and TRBJ2-5; D gene ambiguous. The CDR3 has 12 amino acids. V was clipped by 5 bases and J by 4 bases, with 8 bases between them. The CDR3 DNA follows: TGTGCCAGCAGTCGGGCGAGAGAGACCCAGTACTTC. It specifies CASSRARETQYF.

The sample holds many counts of this clonotype. The chain combines TRBV7-6 with TRBJ2-3; possibly TRBD2 for D (6 bases). The CDR3 runs to 18 residues. Trimming left V 0 bases short and J 0 bases short, with 16 bases between. Per the germline V gene, CDR1 is SGHVS and CDR2 is FNYEAQ. The CDR3 sequence is CASSLAPIAETSTDTQYF. For the CDR3, the DNA is TGTGCCAGCAGCTTAGCTCCAATAGCGGAAACTAGCACAGATACGCAGTATTTT.

This clonotype was counted a few times. The V gene is TRBV12-3 or TRBV12-4, the J gene TRBJ2-3; TRBD2 aligns across 7 bases. This CDR3 spans 16 amino acids. The trim removed 3 bases at V and 2 bases at J, leaving 8 bases unmatched. CDR3 nucleotide sequence: TGTGCCAGCAGTTTTGCGGGGAGGGCCACCACAGATACGCAGTATTTT. Residues: CASSFAGRATTDTQYF.

This clonotype appeared many times. One junction end disagrees with the germline gene, perhaps due to a read error. The chain joins TRBV29-1 to TRBJ1-6; no firm D call. The V gene's germline CDR1 is SQVTM and CDR2 ANQGSEA. This CDR3 is built from 16 residues. The CDR3 sequence is CSVEDPQPLYNSPLNF. In DNA, the CDR3 is TGCAGCGTTGAAGACCCTCAACCGCTTTATAATTCACCCCTCAACTTT. The full variable domain, completed using reference TRBV29-1 and TRBJ1-6, is SAVISQKPSRDICQRGTSLTIQCQVDSQVTMMFWYRQQPGQSLTLIATANQGSEATYESGFVIDKFPISRPNLTFSTLTVSNMSPEDSSIYLCSVEDPQPLYNSPLNFGNGTRLTVT.

The table lists this clonotype with a few counts. The chain has TRBV3-1 and TRBJ1-3; D might be TRBD1 (6 bases). The V end was cut by 3 bases, the J end by 3 bases, with 12 bases between. This CDR3 region has 15 residues. Germline assignment: CDR1 LGHDT and CDR2 YNNKEL (reference sequence). The CDR3 is CASSQLGQFGNTIYF. CDR3 sequence (DNA): TGTGCCAGCAGCCAGCTCGGACAGTTTGGAAACACCATATATTTT.

This clonotype was observed at least ten times. The rearrangement uses TRBV14 and TRBJ2-1, with 8 bases lining up with TRBD1. V was clipped by 4 bases and J by 8 bases; unmatched bases: 10. The CDR3 totals 15 residues. Germline V gene lookup returns CDR1 SGHDN and CDR2 FVKESK. The CDR3 DNA follows: TGTGCCAGCAGCCTTCCCCAGACAGGGGCCCATGAGCAGTTCTTC. Amino acid sequence: CASSLPQTGAHEQFF.

This clonotype has just a few counts. This sequence joins TRBV20-1 and TRBJ1-2; the D gene is possibly TRBD1 (5 bases). Trimming removed 2 bases at V and 3 bases at J, with 13 bases between. Germline V gives CDR1 DFQATT, CDR2 SNEGSKA (reference sequence). The length of the CDR3 is 14 residues. CDR3 nucleotides: TGCAGTGCTAGACCAGGGAGGGATCACTATGGCTACACCTTC. It codes for CSARPGRDHYGYTF.

This clonotype appeared a few times. The chain couples TRBV3-1 to TRBJ2-1; D uncertain. V was cut by 3 bases and J by 6 bases, with 3 bases left in between. Germline V CDR1 and CDR2: LGHDT, YNNKEL (reference sequence). The CDR3 loop spans 11 amino acids. CDR3 coding DNA: TGTGCCAGCAGCCAGACCAATGAGCAGTTCTTC. It specifies CASSQTNEQFF.

This clonotype was seen a few times. The V call is TRBV19, the J call TRBJ2-2, with D possibly TRBD1 on 6 matching bases. Germline CDR1 and CDR2: LNHDA and SQIVND (reference sequence). Trimming pared 7 bases from V and 0 bases from J, leaving 12 bases between. This CDR3 has 15 amino acids. The CDR3 is CASTPGHPNTGELFF. In DNA, the CDR3 is TGTGCCAGTACCCCGGGACACCCGAACACCGGGGAGCTGTTTTTT.

The chain joins TRBV14 to TRBJ2-7; D ambiguous. The CDR3 consists of 13 residues. Germline CDR1 SGHDN, CDR2 FVKESK. Trimming stripped 4 bases from V and 4 bases from J, with 11 bases between. The DNA of the CDR3 is TGTGCCAGCAGCCCATATCGGCAGTACGAGCAGTACTTC. Protein: CASSPYRQYEQYF.

This clonotype was seen repeatedly, ten times or more. The CDR3 coding sequence is TGCGCCAGCAGCAGCGGACTGATCTCCTACAATGAGCAGTTCTTC. Translated, it gives CASSSGLISYNEQFF. This chain joins TRBV5-1 and TRBJ2-1, with a tentative D call TRBD2 (5 bases). V shed 4 bases and J shed 0 bases, with 11 bases lying between them. CDR1 and CDR2 (germline): SGHRS, YFSETQ. The CDR3 has 15 amino acids. The full variable domain, completed using reference TRBV5-1 and TRBJ2-1, is KAGVTQTPRYLIKTRGQQVTLSCSPISGHRSVSWYQQTPGQGLQFLFEYFSETQRNKGNFPGRFSGRQFSNSRSEMNVSTLELGDSALYLCASSSGLISYNEQFFGPGTRLTVL.

This clonotype was picked up a small number of times. The chain employs TRBV11-3 and TRBJ2-5; D may correspond to TRBD1 or TRBD2 (5 bases each). CDR1 is SGHNT and CDR2 is YENEEA in the germline V gene. The CDR3 contains 16 residues. V lost 6 bases, J lost 1 base, and 18 bases lay in between. The CDR3 loop reads CASSYGEGSSQETQYF. As DNA, the CDR3 is TGTGCCAGCAGTTACGGAGAGGGGTCCTCCCAAGAGACCCAGTACTTC.

In this sample, this clonotype turned up many times. The gene calls are TRBV6-2 or TRBV6-3 and TRBJ2-2, with D unresolved. Germline-derived CDR1 and CDR2 are MNHEY and SVGEGT. CDR3 length: 16 residues. V was cut by 7 bases and J by 0 bases, with 15 bases left in between. The CDR3 region has the DNA TGTGCCAGCACCAACTTAAGGACGGCGAACACCGGGGAGCTGTTTTTT. It yields the protein CASTNLRTANTGELFF.

This clonotype has only a few counts. V and J are TRBV6-2 or TRBV6-3 and TRBJ2-1; 7 nucleotides line up with TRBD2. V lost 6 bases to trimming and J lost 0 bases; unmatched junction nucleotides: 11. Germline V CDR1 and CDR2: MNHEY, SVGEGT. The CDR3 is 17 residues long. CDR3 protein: CASRWGAGRSSYNEQFF. The CDR3 DNA reads TGTGCCAGCAGGTGGGGAGCGGGGCGTAGCTCCTACAATGAGCAGTTCTTC.

At least ten counts were recorded for this clonotype. The chain uses TRBV5-1 and TRBJ1-1; 12 nucleotides align to TRBD1. Looked up from germline, CDR1 is SGHRS and CDR2 is YFSETQ. V lost 3 bases to trimming and J lost 9 bases; unmatched junction nucleotides: 6. The CDR3 length is 14 residues. The CDR3 DNA follows: TGCGCCAGCAGCTCCGGGACAGGGGGCTCACAAGCTTTCTTT. This encodes CASSSGTGGSQAFF. The full variable domain, with the rest looked up from reference TRBV5-1 and TRBJ1-1, is KAGVTQTPRYLIKTRGQQVTLSCSPISGHRSVSWYQQTPGQGLQFLFEYFSETQRNKGNFPGRFSGRQFSNSRSEMNVSTLELGDSALYLCASSSGTGGSQAFFGQGTRLTVV.

The rearrangement joins TRBV2 to TRBJ1-2; 10 positions match TRBD1. Germline loops: CDR1 SNHLY, CDR2 FYNNEI. The CDR3 contains 14 residues. V dropped 7 bases and J dropped 5; count of bases not matched to a gene: 7. The CDR3 sequence is CASTFDRGRYGYTF. The CDR3, as DNA: TGTGCCAGCACCTTTGACAGGGGGCGGTATGGCTACACCTTC.

The V and J genes are TRBV2 and TRBJ2-2; D is unresolved. The CDR3 runs 11 residues. Deletions cut 3 bases from V and 10 bases from J, with 6 bases between. Germline lookup yields CDR1 SNHLY and CDR2 FYNNEI. CDR3 in amino acids: CASSESKELFF. CDR3 nucleotides: TGTGCCAGCAGTGAGAGCAAGGAGCTGTTTTTT.